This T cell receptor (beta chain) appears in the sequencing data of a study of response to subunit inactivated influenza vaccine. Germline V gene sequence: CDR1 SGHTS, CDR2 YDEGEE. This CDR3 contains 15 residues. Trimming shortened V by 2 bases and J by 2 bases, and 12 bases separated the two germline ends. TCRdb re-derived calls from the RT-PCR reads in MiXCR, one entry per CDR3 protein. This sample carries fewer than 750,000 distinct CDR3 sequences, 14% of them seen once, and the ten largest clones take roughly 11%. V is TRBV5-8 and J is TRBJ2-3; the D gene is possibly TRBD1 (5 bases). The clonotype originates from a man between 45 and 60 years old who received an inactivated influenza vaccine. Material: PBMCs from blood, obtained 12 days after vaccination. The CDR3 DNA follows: TGTGCCAGCAGCTTAGGGGTTCTGAACACAGATACGCAGTATTTT. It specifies CASSLGVLNTDTQYF.